The rows below give T cell receptor beta chains drawn from one sample of a study of blood T cell repertoires in COVID-19. This table comes from immunoSEQ multiplex PCR, and its TCRdb copy is limited to in-frame clones, with some not included. The sample records over 250,000 clones, approximately 90% being singletons. What was sequenced was PBMCs or T cells enriched from blood (not recorded which). These receptors were taken from a woman in her fifties or sixties in a cohort exposed to, infected with or recovered from COVID-19 (not recorded which). Each CDR3 is given with its conserved first and last residue. D genes are given only for firm matches. The listing skips clone size in some rows; elsewhere it reads once, few, many or a size class.

CDR3aa,CDR3nt,abundance,v_gene,j_gene,d_gene
CASSIHPGQVGANYGYTF,TGTGCCAGTAGTATACATCCGGGACAGGTCGGGGCTAACTATGGCTACACCTTC,.,TRBV19,TRBJ1-2,TRBD1
CASSNYTGELFF,TGCGCCAGCAGCAACTACACCGGGGAGCTGTTTTTT,.,TRBV5-1,TRBJ2-2,.
CASSRRGGEGTQYF,TGTGCCAGCAGCCGCCGAGGTGGCGAGGGGACCCAGTACTTC,.,TRBV27,TRBJ2-5,.
CASSLGTSGPYNEQFF,TGTGCCAGCAGCTTAGGGACTAGCGGGCCCTACAATGAGCAGTTCTTC,.,TRBV7-9,TRBJ2-1,TRBD2
CASSTGQINEKLFF,TGTGCCAGCAGCACCGGACAGATTAATGAAAAACTGTTTTTT,.,TRBV5-4,TRBJ1-4,.
CASSMGLGRTETQYF,TGTGCCAGCAGTATGGGCCTGGGGAGGACAGAGACCCAGTACTTC,.,TRBV6-2/TRBV6-3,TRBJ2-5,.
CASSEGPGAMYEQYF,TGCGCCAGCAGTGAGGGGCCAGGGGCGATGTACGAGCAGTACTTC,.,TRBV10-2,TRBJ2-7,.
CASSYWRQTNTEAFF,TGTGCCAGCAGTTACTGGCGGCAGACGAACACTGAAGCTTTCTTT,.,TRBV6-5,TRBJ1-1,.
CASSPMDRDKAEAFF,TGTGCCAGCTCACCTATGGACAGGGACAAGGCTGAAGCTTTCTTT,.,TRBV18,TRBJ1-1,TRBD1
CASSLILAGVGELFF,TGTGCCAGCAGCTTAATCCTAGCGGGAGTGGGGGAGCTGTTTTTT,.,TRBV7-3,TRBJ2-2,TRBD2
CASSWGQGDGYTF,TGCGCCAGCAGCTGGGGACAGGGTGATGGCTACACCTTC,.,TRBV5-1,TRBJ1-2,TRBD1
CASSPTGNEKLFF,TGTGCCAGCAGCCCCACGGGGAATGAAAAACTGTTTTTT,.,TRBV11-2,TRBJ1-4,.
CASSLTGGYEQYF,TGTGCCAGCAGCTTAACCGGAGGCTACGAGCAGTACTTC,.,TRBV7-9,TRBJ2-7,.
CASSQPSEQFF,TGTGCCAGCAGTCAACCTAGCGAGCAGTTCTTC,few,TRBV28,TRBJ2-1,.
CAISEGGASSYEQYF,TGTGCCATCAGTGAAGGCGGGGCGAGCTCCTACGAGCAGTACTTC,once,TRBV10-3,TRBJ2-7,.
CASRGALPNQPQHF,TGTGCCAGCAGAGGGGCGCTACCTAATCAGCCCCAGCATTTT,.,TRBV6-5,TRBJ1-5,.
CAWSVRGGRETQYF,TGTGCCTGGAGTGTACGGGGCGGGAGGGAGACCCAGTACTTC,.,TRBV30,TRBJ2-5,TRBD2
CASSYSPSGSHNEQFF,TGTGCCAGCAGTTACTCTCCGAGTGGGAGCCACAATGAGCAGTTCTTC,.,TRBV6-5,TRBJ2-1,.
CASSFESGGLSKKLFF,TGTGCCAGCAGTTTTGAGTCGGGGGGGCTCTCGAAAAAACTGTTTTTT,.,TRBV28,TRBJ1-4,.
CASSVTTSGSYEQYF,TGTGCCAGCAGTGTGACGACTAGCGGGAGTTACGAGCAGTACTTC,.,TRBV2,TRBJ2-7,TRBD2
CASRENRLGSYQPQHF,TGTGCCAGCAGAGAGAACAGATTAGGTTCGTATCAGCCCCAGCATTTT,.,TRBV3-1/TRBV3-2,TRBJ1-5,.
CASSPTGGQGSNTIYF,TGTGCCAGCTCACCGACGGGAGGACAGGGGTCGAACACCATATATTTT,.,TRBV18,TRBJ1-3,TRBD1
CASSLGGGVVSPLHF,TGTGCCAGCAGTTTGGGGGGGGGAGTGGTTTCACCCCTCCACTTT,.,TRBV28,TRBJ1-6,.
CASSLDIYSQNTGELFF,TGTGCCAGCAGCTTAGATATATACAGCCAGAACACCGGGGAGCTGTTTTTT,.,TRBV11-2,TRBJ2-2,.
CASRPGTGVSYEQYF,TGTGCCAGCAGGCCCGGGACAGGAGTCTCCTACGAGCAGTACTTC,.,TRBV5-4,TRBJ2-7,TRBD1
CASGQGRLTEAFF,TGTGCCAGCGGACAGGGACGGCTCACTGAAGCTTTCTTT,.,TRBV7-8,TRBJ1-1,TRBD1
CASRQTGNSNQPQHF,TGTGCCAGTAGACAGACAGGGAATAGCAATCAGCCCCAGCATTTT,.,TRBV19,TRBJ1-5,TRBD1
CASSPGQDGYTF,TGCGCCAGCAGCCCTGGACAGGATGGCTACACCTTC,.,TRBV5-1,TRBJ1-2,TRBD1
CASSSGRDRGRGDYGYTF,TGTGCCAGCAGCTCGGGCCGGGACAGGGGGCGCGGGGACTATGGCTACACCTTC,once,TRBV5-4,TRBJ1-2,TRBD1
CASSFGKRGNSNQPQHF,TGTGCCAGCAGTTTTGGGAAGCGGGGGAATAGCAATCAGCCCCAGCATTTT,.,TRBV28,TRBJ1-5,.
CASSPVRGEGEQYF,TGTGCCAGCTCACCAGTTAGAGGGGAGGGGGAGCAGTACTTC,.,TRBV18,TRBJ2-7,TRBD2
CASSLAGLAGGPGNEQFF,TGTGCCAGCAGCTTAGCGGGACTAGCGGGAGGGCCGGGTAATGAGCAGTTCTTC,few,TRBV7-3,TRBJ2-1,TRBD2
CASSFLSTDTQYF,TGTGCCAGCAGCTTCCTAAGCACAGATACGCAGTATTTT,.,TRBV7-9,TRBJ2-3,.
CASSVRLQGGGYTF,TGTGCCAGCAGCGTTCGCTTACAGGGGGGAGGCTACACCTTC,once,TRBV9,TRBJ1-2,TRBD1
CASSRGFGYEQYF,TGTGCCAGCAGCCGGGGATTTGGCTACGAGCAGTACTTC,.,TRBV2,TRBJ2-7,.
CASSPVRDRDDYGYTF,TGCGCCAGCAGCCCGGTTCGGGACAGGGATGACTATGGCTACACCTTC,.,TRBV4-1,TRBJ1-2,TRBD1
CASSLPLAKNIQYF,TGTGCCAGCAGTCTCCCGTTAGCCAAAAACATTCAGTACTTC,.,TRBV28,TRBJ2-4,.
CASSLIANTGELFF,TGTGCCAGCAGCTTAATAGCGAACACCGGGGAGCTGTTTTTT,.,TRBV13,TRBJ2-2,.